The next 12 T cell receptor beta chains were all read from a single sample in a study of preoperative IRX-2 immunotherapy in early breast cancer. Treatment specified: preoperative locoregional IRX-2 cytokine immunotherapy. Profiling relied on immunoSEQ multiplex PCR, and the TCRdb table lists in-frame clones only, not all of them. The table lists about 25,000 clones, approximately 75% of them singletons, with approximately 1.4% in the top ten. Sequences were derived from lymph node tissue, sampled after IRX-2 immunotherapy. These receptors originate from a human donor with breast cancer.

The chain joins TRBV18 to TRBJ2-1; 8 nucleotides line up with TRBD2. J lost 3 bases, V lost 2 bases, and 9 bases had no gene match. The V gene's germline CDR1 is KGHSH and CDR2 LQKENI. This CDR3 contains 17 residues. The CDR3 spells CASSPTPPTSVYNEQFF. The CDR3, as DNA: TGTGCCAGCTCACCAACCCCCCCGACTAGCGTCTACAATGAGCAGTTCTTC.

J is TRBJ2-7 and V is TRBV19; D gene ambiguous. CDR3 length equals 14 residues. The V and J ends lost 5 bases and 1 base respectively, with 12 bases between them. Germline V lookup: CDR1 LNHDA, CDR2 SQIVND (reference sequence). The CDR3 protein is CASSAFSASYEQYF. CDR3 nucleotides: TGTGCCAGTAGTGCGTTCTCCGCTTCCTACGAGCAGTACTTC.

V is TRBV6-8 and J is TRBJ1-1; D is uncertain. In germline, CDR1 is MNHGY, CDR2 SAAAGT. V lost 7 bases and J 4 bases, leaving 13 bases between the germline ends. The CDR3 runs 13 residues. The CDR3: CASTPRTGTEAFF. CDR3 coding DNA: TGTGCCAGCACCCCCCGGACGGGCACTGAAGCTTTCTTT.

CDR3 sequence: CASSLVEGEGTFQEQFF. CDR3 nucleotides: TGTGCCAGCAGCTTAGTAGAGGGCGAGGGGACGTTTCAGGAGCAGTTCTTC. The rearrangement joins TRBV11-3 to TRBJ2-1; either TRBD1 or TRBD2 may supply D (5 bases each). CDR3 length: 17 residues. V lost 1 base and J 10 bases, leaving 23 bases between the germline ends. Germline V gene lookup returns CDR1 SGHNT and CDR2 YENEEA.

J is TRBJ1-1 and V is TRBV19; unclear D gene. In germline, CDR1 is LNHDA, CDR2 SQIVND (reference sequence). The V gene lost 7 bases and the J gene lost 3 bases, with 12 bases spanning the gap. The CDR3 spans 13 residues. Here the CDR3 reads CASTKNRDTEAFF. The DNA of the CDR3 is TGTGCCAGTACCAAAAACAGAGACACTGAAGCTTTCTTT.

J is TRBJ1-6 and V is TRBV6-8, with D unclear. The CDR3 length is 13 residues. Germline V gene sequence: CDR1 MNHGY, CDR2 SAAAGT. Trimming shortened V by 5 bases and J by 11 bases, and 13 bases separated the two germline ends. CDR3 loop: CASSGVSQAPLHF. The CDR3 DNA reads TGTGCCAGCAGTGGGGTCTCCCAGGCACCCCTCCACTTT.

The chain uses TRBV15 and TRBJ1-5; tentative D call: TRBD1 (5 bases). The CDR3 is 16 residues long. Germline V gives CDR1 LNHNV, CDR2 YYDKDF (reference sequence). The ends were cut back, 5 bases at V and 8 bases at J, with 22 bases in the middle. CDR3 bases: TGTGCCACCAGCGGGGGGGTCCAAAAAAGTTTAAAGCCCCAGCATTTT. It translates to CATSGGVQKSLKPQHF.

V usage is TRBV15 and J usage is TRBJ2-1; possibly TRBD1 for D (6 bases). This CDR3 spans 18 amino acids. V gave up 0 bases and J gave up 8 bases, with 23 bases separating them. Germline V gene sequence: CDR1 LNHNV, CDR2 YYDKDF (reference sequence). CDR3: CATSRDPRTAPGYDEQFF. CDR3 in DNA: TGTGCCACCAGCAGAGATCCTAGGACAGCCCCAGGGTACGATGAGCAGTTCTTC.

The DNA of the CDR3 is TGTGCCTTCACCCGGAAGAGTTTCCAAGAGACCCAGTACTTC. This codes for CAFTRKSFQETQYF. The V gene is TRBV30, the J gene TRBJ2-5, with unresolved D. CDR3 length: 14 residues. V was clipped by 7 bases and J by 1 base, with 16 bases between them. CDR1 and CDR2 (germline): GTSNPN, SVGIG (reference sequence).

The chain combines TRBV5-1 with TRBJ1-4; 8 bases fit TRBD1. After removal of 6 bases from V and 2 bases from J, the junction contained 6 bases not matched to a gene. Germline assignment: CDR1 SGHRS and CDR2 YFSETQ. The CDR3 runs 15 residues. Here the CDR3 DNA reads TGCGCCAGCACCTACCGGACAGGGACTAATGAAAAACTGTTTTTT. Translated, it gives CASTYRTGTNEKLFF.

The CDR3 sequence: CASSPGFQETQYF. CDR3 coding DNA: TGTGCCAGCTCACCGGGTTTCCAAGAGACCCAGTACTTC. V and J are TRBV18 and TRBJ2-5; D remains ambiguous. The V end lost 3 bases, the J end lost 1 base, and 6 bases lay between the germline ends. The CDR3 is made up of 13 amino acids. Germline V gene data show CDR1 as KGHSH and CDR2 as LQKENI.

This clone was recorded a few times. The J gene is TRBJ1-1, the V gene TRBV6-8; the D gene is possibly TRBD1 (5 bases). Germline V CDR1 and CDR2: MNHGY, SAAAGT. The CDR3 extends over 15 amino acids. Trimming took off 5 bases at V and 0 bases at J, with 13 bases between the two ends. CDR3 sequence (DNA): TGTGCCAGCAGTAAACCGGGACGGTTGAACACTGAAGCTTTCTTT. Translation gives CASSKPGRLNTEAFF.